One sample yielded the 29 T cell receptor beta chains listed below, sequenced in a study of cytomegalovirus exposure and HLA in healthy donors. Libraries were prepared by immunoSEQ multiplex PCR; TCRdb keeps only in-frame clonotypes and omits some of them. This table holds approximately 200,000 clones, 88% found once. The sample consisted of PBMCs. The receptor source for this set is a woman between 18 and 29 years old in good health and CMV-seronegative.

The chain has TRBV28 and TRBJ1-3, with 7 bases fitting TRBD1. Per the germline V gene, CDR1 is MDHEN and CDR2 is SYDVKM. The CDR3 runs 17 residues. The J segment lost 2 bases and the V segment lost 2 bases, leaving 9 bases of the junction unmatched. The CDR3 DNA sequence: TGTGCCAGCAGTTTACCGCACAGGGGAAGTGCTGGAAACACCATATATTTT. Protein: CASSLPHRGSAGNTIYF.

The J gene is TRBJ2-3, the V gene TRBV7-9; TRBD1 matches 8 bases. V was pared by 5 bases and J by 1 base, with 8 bases of the junction left unmatched. The CDR3 length is 16 residues. The germline CDR1 and CDR2 sequences are SEHNR and FQNEAQ (reference sequence). The CDR3 spells CASSPFDRGRTDTQYF. CDR3 nucleotides: TGTGCCAGCAGCCCTTTTGACAGGGGTCGCACAGATACGCAGTATTTT. Supplemented by reference TRBV7-9 and TRBJ2-3, the full variable domain reads DTGVSQNPRHKITKRGQNVTFRCDPISEHNRLYWYRQTLGQGPEFLTYFQNEAQLEKSRLLSDRFSAERPKGSFSTLEIQRTEQGDSAMYLCASSPFDRGRTDTQYFGPGTRLTVL.

This chain joins TRBV10-3 and TRBJ1-1; TRBD1 is a possible D gene (6 bases). V gave up 6 bases and J gave up 1 base, with 15 bases separating them. The CDR3 spans 15 residues. The V gene's germline CDR1 is ENHRY and CDR2 SYGVKD. CDR3 sequence (DNA): TGTGCCATCAGAAACACAGGGTCGGGGAACACTGAAGCTTTCTTT. Translating it yields CAIRNTGSGNTEAFF.

The V call is TRBV29-1, the J call TRBJ1-2; TRBD1 aligns across 10 bases. With 5 bases clipped from V and 0 bases from J, the junction kept 9 bases outside the gene matches. CDR1 and CDR2 (germline): SQVTM, ANQGSEA. The CDR3 consists of 16 residues. CDR3: CSVSPGQGITNYGYTF. CDR3 nucleotides: TGCAGCGTTTCTCCGGGACAGGGGATCACTAACTATGGCTACACCTTC.

The V call is TRBV28, the J call TRBJ2-7; the match to TRBD2 covers 8 bases. The CDR3 runs to 14 residues. CDR1 and CDR2 (germline): MDHEN, SYDVKM. V trimming: 10 bases; J trimming: 2 bases; junction bases outside the gene matches: 10. CDR3 residues: CATEFWRGAYEQYF. CDR3 in DNA: TGTGCCACCGAATTCTGGCGGGGGGCCTACGAGCAGTACTTC.

The chain uses TRBV9 and TRBJ2-7; TRBD2 is a possible D gene (6 bases). The V gene's germline CDR1 is SGDLS and CDR2 YYNGEE. Trimming removed 3 bases from V and 0 bases from J, with 13 bases in between. This CDR3 contains 15 residues. The CDR3 region is CASSAGTQSSYEQYF. The CDR3 DNA follows: TGTGCCAGCAGCGCCGGGACTCAAAGCTCCTACGAGCAGTACTTC.

CDR3 DNA: TGCGCCAGCAGCTTGACCGGGGGTGGCACAGATACGCAGTATTTT. Protein product: CASSLTGGGTDTQYF. This chain links TRBV5-1 with TRBJ2-3; perhaps TRBD2 as D (6 bases). Per germline, CDR1 SGHRS and CDR2 YFSETQ. V was clipped by 1 base and J by 1 base, with 10 bases between them. The CDR3 is 15 amino acids.

This clone was seen more than once but under ten times. Here the CDR3 DNA reads TGTGCCTGGAGGACAGGAAGTAACTATGGCTACACCTTC. It specifies CAWRTGSNYGYTF. This rearrangement joins TRBV30 to TRBJ1-2; TRBD1 might be the D (6 bases). CDR3 length: 13 amino acids. The V gene's germline CDR1 is GTSNPN and CDR2 SVGIG (reference sequence). V lost 3 bases and J 1 base, leaving 9 bases between the germline ends.

The chain couples TRBV7-9 to TRBJ2-7, with 8 nucleotides matching TRBD2. This CDR3 has 16 residues. CDR1 is SEHNR, CDR2 FQNEAQ, per germline (reference sequence). J was trimmed by 2 bases and V by 3 bases; bases with no gene match: 9. In DNA form, the CDR3 reads TGTGCCAGCAGCTTGTCTCAGCGGGGGACTGCCTACGAGCAGTACTTC. Amino acids: CASSLSQRGTAYEQYF.

The rearrangement links TRBV29-1 to TRBJ2-5, with D perhaps matching TRBD2 (6 bases). The CDR3 sequence is 17 residues long. V dropped 2 bases and J dropped 1 base, with 20 bases sitting between them. Per the germline V gene, CDR1 is SQVTM and CDR2 is ANQGSEA. The CDR3 here is CSVEPLGRDGPQETQYF. The CDR3 DNA is TGCAGCGTTGAACCGTTAGGGCGGGACGGGCCCCAAGAGACCCAGTACTTC.

The CDR3 DNA is TGTGCCTCGGGTGTCAGGGGCGTGACTGGCTACACCTTC. Amino acid sequence: CASGVRGVTGYTF. This chain connects TRBV28 to TRBJ1-2; TRBD1 might be the D (6 bases). This CDR3 spans 13 amino acids. V lost 11 bases and J 7 bases, leaving 20 bases between the germline ends. CDR1 and CDR2 (germline): MDHEN, SYDVKM.

The chain carries TRBV2 and TRBJ2-3, with TRBD2 matching 7 bases. The CDR3 runs 16 residues. Germline V gene lookup returns CDR1 SNHLY and CDR2 FYNNEI. The J segment lost 4 bases and the V segment lost 2 bases, leaving 9 bases of the junction unmatched. The CDR3 spells CASSEFLGLAADTQYF. The CDR3 DNA is TGTGCCAGCAGTGAATTTTTAGGGCTAGCGGCAGATACGCAGTATTTT.

V is TRBV4-3 and J is TRBJ2-7; the match to TRBD1 covers 7 bases. CDR3 length: 15 amino acids. The ends lost 1 base at V and 2 bases at J; junction bases unmatched: 5. In germline, CDR1 is LGHNA, CDR2 YSLEER. CDR3: CASSQGNRGAYEQYF. CDR3 bases: TGCGCCAGCAGCCAAGGCAACAGGGGAGCCTACGAGCAGTACTTC.

As DNA, the CDR3 is TGCGCCAGCGCCCAGGGTTACAATGAGCAGTTCTTC. It translates to CASAQGYNEQFF. The J gene is TRBJ2-1, the V gene TRBV5-1, with D maybe TRBD1 (5 bases). This CDR3 region has 12 residues. Germline V lookup: CDR1 SGHRS, CDR2 YFSETQ. V lost 7 bases and J lost 4, with 9 bases in between.

CDR3 amino acids: CASSLEGVPGELFF. DNA for the CDR3: TGCGCCAGCAGCTTAGAAGGGGTGCCCGGGGAGCTGTTTTTT. This sequence joins TRBV5-1 and TRBJ2-2; possible D gene TRBD1, 5 bases. Deletions cut 2 bases from V and 6 bases from J, with 11 bases between. The germline V gene has CDR1 SGHRS and CDR2 YFSETQ. This CDR3 is built from 14 residues.

The chain couples TRBV18 to TRBJ2-3; 7 bases align to TRBD1. CDR1 KGHSH and CDR2 LQKENI come from the germline V gene. CDR3 size: 15 residues. With V trimmed by 4 bases and J by 0 bases, 4 bases remained unmatched. The CDR3 region is CASSQLTGSTDTQYF. The CDR3 nucleotides read TGTGCCAGCTCACAATTGACAGGGAGCACAGATACGCAGTATTTT. The full variable domain, with the rest looked up from reference TRBV18 and TRBJ2-3, is NAGVMQNPRHLVRRRGQEARLRCSPMKGHSHVYWYRQLPEEGLKFMVYLQKENIIDESGMPKERFSAEFPKEGPSILRIQQVVRGDSAAYFCASSQLTGSTDTQYFGPGTRLTVL.

This clone appeared many times. The chain carries TRBV7-6 and TRBJ1-2, with D perhaps matching TRBD1 (5 bases). CDR1 and CDR2 from the germline V gene are SGHVS and FNYEAQ. The CDR3 spans 13 residues. Trimming took off 3 bases at V and 4 bases at J, with 9 bases between the two ends. The CDR3 region has the DNA TGTGCCAGCAGCTTGTCAGGGCTCTATGGCTACACCTTC. It encodes CASSLSGLYGYTF.

V is TRBV29-1 and J is TRBJ2-1, with 14 bases aligning to TRBD2. Germline CDR1 is SQVTM and CDR2 is ANQGSEA. Unmatched junction bases numbered 10, after V lost 6 bases and J lost 6 bases. CDR3 length equals 16 residues. The CDR3: CSVGGTSGSGVNEQFF. The CDR3 region has the DNA TGCAGCGTCGGCGGGACTAGCGGGAGCGGGGTCAATGAGCAGTTCTTC.

The chain links TRBV7-9 to TRBJ1-1; 7 bases align to TRBD1. The CDR3 contains 13 residues. J lost 4 bases, V lost 5 bases, and 4 bases had no gene match. Germline CDR1 reads SEHNR; CDR2 reads FQNEAQ (reference sequence). The CDR3 reads CASSETGVTEAFF. The CDR3 nucleotides are TGTGCCAGCAGCGAAACAGGGGTCACTGAAGCTTTCTTT.

This clone has just one count. The chain links TRBV27 to TRBJ2-7; 12 bases fit TRBD2. The ends lost 6 bases at V and 0 bases at J; junction bases unmatched: 6. The CDR3 extends over 16 amino acids. CDR1 is MNHEY, CDR2 SMNVEV, per germline (reference sequence). The CDR3 coding sequence is TGTGCCAGCAGATCCCTAGCGGGAGGGCCCTCCTACGAGCAGTACTTC. Amino acid sequence: CASRSLAGGPSYEQYF.

The chain joins TRBV4-1 to TRBJ2-7, with 8 bases matching TRBD1. V lost 6 bases and J lost 5; bases outside the gene matches: 15. The length of the CDR3 is 16 residues. The germline gives CDR1 MGHRA, CDR2 YSYEKL. CDR3 coding DNA: TGCGCCAGCAGATCCTCTCTGACAGGGGATAACGACGAGCAGTACTTC. It is translated as CASRSSLTGDNDEQYF.

The V call is TRBV28, the J call TRBJ1-1; D call uncertain. Germline V gives CDR1 MDHEN, CDR2 SYDVKM. There are 10 residues in the CDR3. V was trimmed by 10 bases and J by 8 bases, leaving 11 bases between them. CDR3: CATFTVEAFF. The CDR3 coding sequence is TGTGCCACCTTTACAGTAGAAGCTTTCTTT.

This clone was recorded many times. The chain has TRBV2 and TRBJ2-1; 11 bases agree with TRBD2. Germline CDR1 and CDR2: SNHLY and FYNNEI. V lost 8 bases, J lost 6 bases, and 9 bases stayed unmatched. This CDR3 has 15 amino acids. This chain's CDR3 is CASLLAGGPSNEQFF. In DNA form, the CDR3 reads TGTGCCAGCCTTTTAGCGGGAGGGCCCTCCAATGAGCAGTTCTTC.

This chain links TRBV7-2 with TRBJ2-3; D not certain. Germline V gene data show CDR1 as SGHTA and CDR2 as FQGNSA. This CDR3 region has 12 residues. V lost 5 bases, J lost 5 bases, and 8 bases lay in between. The CDR3 reads CASSPTQDTQYF. The CDR3 nucleotides read TGTGCCAGCAGCCCAACTCAAGATACGCAGTATTTT.

The V call is TRBV11-2, the J call TRBJ2-2; TRBD2 matches 8 bases. The CDR3 loop spans 18 amino acids. Losses at the gene ends were 5 bases for V and 6 bases for J; bases not matched to a gene: 17. CDR1 and CDR2 (germline): SGHAT, FQNNGV. In DNA form, the CDR3 reads TGTGCCAGCAGCCATATCAGCGGGAGTCTATCTAGGGCCGGGGAGCTGTTTTTT. Protein sequence: CASSHISGSLSRAGELFF.

The chain uses TRBV2 and TRBJ1-5; D not certain. This CDR3 is built from 15 residues. The germline V gene has CDR1 SNHLY and CDR2 FYNNEI. Trimming took 4 bases from V and 0 from J, leaving 10 bases between them. The chain's CDR3 is CASSGSSNSNQPQHF. In nucleotides, the CDR3 is TGTGCCAGCAGTGGTAGCAGCAATAGCAATCAGCCCCAGCATTTT.

CDR3 bases: TGTGCCAGCAGCTTAGTTCTCGGGGGCTCCTACGAGCAGTACTTC. Protein product: CASSLVLGGSYEQYF. The V gene is TRBV7-2, the J gene TRBJ2-7, with D perhaps TRBD2 (6 bases). V was trimmed by 1 base and J by 0 bases, leaving 10 bases between them. There are 15 residues in the CDR3. Germline V gives CDR1 SGHTA, CDR2 FQGNSA.

This sequence joins TRBV27 and TRBJ2-7; 7 bases fit TRBD2. CDR1 is MNHEY, CDR2 SMNVEV, per germline (reference sequence). V lost 6 bases to trimming and J lost 3 bases; unmatched junction nucleotides: 5. This CDR3 is 13 amino acids long. The CDR3 protein is CASRRGVGYEQYF. The CDR3, as DNA: TGTGCCAGCAGACGGGGGGTGGGCTACGAGCAGTACTTC.

The chain joins TRBV7-8 to TRBJ2-7, with D perhaps TRBD1 (10 bases). Germline values: CDR1 SGHVS, CDR2 FQNEAQ. The V and J ends lost 5 bases and 3 bases respectively, with 26 bases between them. CDR3 size: 18 residues. The CDR3 reads CASSRRQGASGAHYEQYF. DNA for the CDR3: TGTGCCAGCAGCCGTCGACAGGGGGCTAGCGGGGCCCACTACGAGCAGTACTTC.